A selection of T cell receptor beta chains follows, all from one sample in a study of blood T cell repertoires in COVID-19. Generated by immunoSEQ multiplex PCR, the TCRdb table keeps only in-frame clones and is missing some. The data show 220,000 or so clones, approximately 85% seen once. The specimen was peripheral blood. These receptors came from a woman of 80 years or more with COVID-19, enrolled during active disease. Each CDR3 is given with its conserved first and last residue. Each record gives: D gene, V gene, clone size, J gene, CDR3 protein, CDR3 DNA. A D gene is named only where the DNA matches it firmly. The size entry is marked missing in some rows and otherwise reads once, few, many or a size class.

TRBD1	TRBV18	-	TRBJ1-2	CASSGDSLNYGYTF	TGTGCCAGCTCTGGGGACAGTCTTAACTATGGCTACACCTTC
-	TRBV11-3	-	TRBJ2-1	CASSLGLYNEQFF	TGTGCCAGCAGCCTTGGACTCTACAATGAGCAGTTCTTC
-	TRBV5-1	-	TRBJ2-2	CASSFGASTGELFF	TGCGCCAGCAGCTTTGGAGCTAGCACCGGGGAGCTGTTTTTT
TRBD2	TRBV7-2	-	TRBJ2-1	CASSLTSGGARNEQFF	TGTGCCAGCAGCTTAACTAGCGGGGGGGCTCGCAATGAGCAGTTCTTC
-	TRBV19	-	TRBJ1-5	CASSHSNQPQHF	TGTGCCAGTTCCCATAGCAATCAGCCCCAGCATTTT
TRBD1	TRBV27	-	TRBJ2-7	CASTSSGTGYHEQYF	TGTGCCAGCACCTCGTCCGGGACAGGGTACCACGAGCAGTACTTC
-	TRBV6-6	-	TRBJ1-5	CASSWSAGIRQPQHF	TGTGCCAGCAGCTGGTCGGCAGGGATTAGGCAGCCCCAGCATTTT
-	TRBV28	-	TRBJ1-6	CASSSGRTLHF	TGTGCCAGCAGTTCTGGGAGAACCCTCCACTTT
-	TRBV6-6	-	TRBJ1-5	CASSYATLMWPQHF	TGTGCCAGCAGTTATGCTACGCTGATGTGGCCCCAGCATTTT
-	TRBV5-1	few	TRBJ2-2	CASSARLAGELFF	TGCGCCAGCAGCGCTCGACTAGCCGGGGAGCTGTTTTTT
TRBD2	TRBV28	few	TRBJ2-3	CASSSLTSQVDTQYF	TGTGCCAGCAGTTCCCTGACTAGCCAGGTCGATACGCAGTATTTT
TRBD1	TRBV15	once	TRBJ1-3	CATSTGTVSGNTIYF	TGTGCCACCAGCACCGGGACAGTCTCTGGAAACACCATATATTTT
TRBD1	TRBV28	-	TRBJ1-6	CASSQQGARSPLHF	TGTGCCAGCAGTCAACAGGGGGCTCGATCACCCCTCCACTTT
TRBD2	TRBV4-3	-	TRBJ2-1	CASSQGGSSYNEQFF	TGCGCCAGCAGCCAGGGGGGGAGCTCCTACAATGAGCAGTTCTTC
-	TRBV20-1	-	TRBJ2-1	CSARSDNEQFF	TGCAGTGCTAGATCAGACAATGAGCAGTTCTTC
-	TRBV3-1/TRBV3-2	-	TRBJ1-5	CASSQDHSNQPQHF	TGTGCCAGCAGCCAAGACCATAGCAATCAGCCCCAGCATTTT
-	TRBV30	-	TRBJ1-1	CAWKGRTDTEAFF	TGTGCCTGGAAGGGTAGGACAGACACTGAAGCTTTCTTT
TRBD2	TRBV20-1	-	TRBJ2-7	CSASVFTSGPSYEQYF	TGCAGTGCTAGTGTCTTTACTAGCGGGCCTTCCTACGAGCAGTACTTC
-	TRBV10-3	-	TRBJ2-1	CAISDSLVSRKSLYNEQFF	TGTGCCATCAGTGATAGTCTAGTATCGAGAAAGTCTCTTTACAATGAGCAGTTCTTC
TRBD1	TRBV7-9	-	TRBJ2-3	CASSLGDRGGTDTQYF	TGTGCCAGCAGCTTGGGCGACAGGGGTGGCACAGATACGCAGTATTTT
-	TRBV4-2	-	TRBJ1-5	CASSQQRGESQPQHF	TGTGCCAGCAGCCAGCAACGCGGAGAAAGTCAGCCCCAGCATTTT
TRBD1	TRBV29-1	-	TRBJ1-2	CSVPGDRAQVSRAYTF	TGCAGCGTTCCAGGCGACAGGGCCCAGGTCAGTCGCGCCTACACCTTC
-	TRBV30	once	TRBJ1-1	CAWKGVRTEAFF	TGTGCCTGGAAAGGGGTGCGTACTGAAGCTTTCTTT
TRBD1	TRBV3-1/TRBV3-2	-	TRBJ1-1	CASSQRGQGPRGAFF	TGTGCCAGCAGCCAAAGGGGACAGGGTCCCCGGGGAGCTTTCTTT
TRBD1	TRBV30	-	TRBJ1-4	CAGGGNEKLFF	TGTGCCGGAGGGGGCAATGAAAAACTGTTTTTT